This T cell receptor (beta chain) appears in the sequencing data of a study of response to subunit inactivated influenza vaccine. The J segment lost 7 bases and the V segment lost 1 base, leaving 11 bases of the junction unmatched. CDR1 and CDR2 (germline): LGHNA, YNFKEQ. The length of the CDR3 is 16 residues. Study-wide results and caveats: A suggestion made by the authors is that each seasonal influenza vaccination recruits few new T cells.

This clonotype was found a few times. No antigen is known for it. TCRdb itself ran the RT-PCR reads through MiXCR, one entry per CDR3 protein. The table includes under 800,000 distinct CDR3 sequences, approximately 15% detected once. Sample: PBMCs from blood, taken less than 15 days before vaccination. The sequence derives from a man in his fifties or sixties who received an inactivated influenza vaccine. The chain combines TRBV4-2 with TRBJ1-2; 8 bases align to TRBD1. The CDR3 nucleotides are TGTGCCAGCAGCCAAGGGACAGGGTCGGGCCCGCGTGGCTACACCTTC. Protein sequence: CASSQGTGSGPRGYTF.